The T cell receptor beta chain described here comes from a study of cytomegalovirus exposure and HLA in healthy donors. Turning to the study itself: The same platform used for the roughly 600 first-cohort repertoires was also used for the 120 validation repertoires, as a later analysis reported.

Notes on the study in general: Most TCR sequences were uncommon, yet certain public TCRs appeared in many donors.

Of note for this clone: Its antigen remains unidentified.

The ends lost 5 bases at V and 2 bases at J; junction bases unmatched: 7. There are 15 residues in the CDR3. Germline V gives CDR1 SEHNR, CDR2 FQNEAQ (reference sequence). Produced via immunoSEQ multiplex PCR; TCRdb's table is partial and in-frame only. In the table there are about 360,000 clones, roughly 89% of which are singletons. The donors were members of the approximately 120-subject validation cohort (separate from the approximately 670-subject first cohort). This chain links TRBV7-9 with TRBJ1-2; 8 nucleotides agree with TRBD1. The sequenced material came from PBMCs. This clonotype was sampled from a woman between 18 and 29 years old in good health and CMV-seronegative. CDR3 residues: CASSGLQGGNYGYTF. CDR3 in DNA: TGTGCCAGCAGCGGATTACAGGGGGGGAACTATGGCTACACCTTC.